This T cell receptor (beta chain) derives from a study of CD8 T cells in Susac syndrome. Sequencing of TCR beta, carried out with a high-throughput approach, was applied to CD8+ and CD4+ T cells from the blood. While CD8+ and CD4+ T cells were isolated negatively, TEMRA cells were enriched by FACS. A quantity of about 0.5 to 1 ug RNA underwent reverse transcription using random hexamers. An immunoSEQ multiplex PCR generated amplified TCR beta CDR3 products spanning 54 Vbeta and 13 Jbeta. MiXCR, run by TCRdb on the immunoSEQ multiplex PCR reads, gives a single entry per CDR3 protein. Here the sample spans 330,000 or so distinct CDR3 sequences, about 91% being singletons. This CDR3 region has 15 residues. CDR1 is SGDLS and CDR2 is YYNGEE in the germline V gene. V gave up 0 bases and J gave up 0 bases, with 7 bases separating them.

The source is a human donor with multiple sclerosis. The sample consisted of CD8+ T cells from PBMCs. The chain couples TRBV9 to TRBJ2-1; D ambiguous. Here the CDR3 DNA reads TGTGCCAGCAGCGTAGGAACGGGCTCCTACAATGAGCAGTTCTTC. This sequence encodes CASSVGTGSYNEQFF.